The 27 T cell receptor beta chains below all came from one sample that was sequenced in a study of cytomegalovirus exposure and HLA in healthy donors. Primers included in the PCR were 60 Vbeta and 13 Jbeta primers. Sequencing was performed with immunoSEQ multiplex PCR; in TCRdb, only in-frame clones are kept and a portion is missing. The table lists about 160,000 clones, with 1% to 1.5% in the top ten. Sequencing was carried out using PBMCs. The receptors derive from a woman in her sixties or seventies in good health and CMV-seronegative.

V is TRBV7-9 and J is TRBJ1-1, with D unresolved. The CDR3 spans 13 residues. The V end lost 0 bases, the J end lost 11 bases, and 13 bases lay between the germline ends. CDR1 and CDR2 (germline): SEHNR, FQNEAQ (reference sequence). CDR3 residues: CASSLAVRVGAFF. The CDR3 DNA reads TGTGCCAGCAGCTTAGCGGTGAGGGTCGGCGCTTTCTTT.

The V gene is TRBV27, the J gene TRBJ2-2; D is ambiguous. Germline CDR1 is MNHEY and CDR2 is SMNVEV (reference sequence). This CDR3 is built from 14 residues. Deletions cut 5 bases from V and 1 base from J, with 8 bases between. The CDR3 reads CASSLDGNTGELFF. CDR3 coding DNA: TGTGCCAGCAGTCTAGACGGGAACACCGGGGAGCTGTTTTTT.

The V call is TRBV21-1, the J call TRBJ2-1; the table gives TRBD1 as D, unverified against the DNA. TRBV21-1 is a pseudogene locus. The CDR3 consists of 13 residues. The CDR3 DNA follows: TGTGCCAGCAGCAAGCCACAGGGACATGAGCAGTTCTTC. This sequence encodes CASSKPQGHEQFF.

V usage is TRBV5-1 and J usage is TRBJ1-2; 9 nucleotides line up with TRBD1. In germline, CDR1 is SGHRS, CDR2 YFSETQ. The V and J ends lost 5 bases and 4 bases, in that order; junction bases with no gene match: 18. The CDR3 totals 18 residues. CDR3 loop: CASRLNGTGRRGGYGYTF. CDR3 in DNA: TGCGCCAGCAGATTGAACGGGACAGGGCGACGAGGAGGCTATGGCTACACCTTC. Looking up the rest from reference TRBV5-1 and TRBJ1-2 gives the full variable domain: KAGVTQTPRYLIKTRGQQVTLSCSPISGHRSVSWYQQTPGQGLQFLFEYFSETQRNKGNFPGRFSGRQFSNSRSEMNVSTLELGDSALYLCASRLNGTGRRGGYGYTFGSGTRLTVV.

Note on this clone: Other DNA sequences in the same sample also yield this CDR3. The CDR3, as DNA: TGTGCCAGCAGCTTGGGACAGGGGTATAATTCACCCCTCCACTTT. Translated: CASSLGQGYNSPLHF. J is TRBJ1-6 and V is TRBV7-6; 10 positions agree with TRBD1. The junction had 0 bases not matched to a gene; V was cut back by 3 bases and J by 4 bases. CDR3 size: 15 residues. Germline values: CDR1 SGHVS, CDR2 FNYEAQ. The variable domain in full, completed from reference TRBV7-6 and TRBJ1-6, reads GAGVSQSPRYKVTKRGQDVALRCDPISGHVSLYWYRQALGQGPEFLTYFNYEAQQDKSGLPNDRFSAERPEGSISTLTIQRTEQRDSAMYRCASSLGQGYNSPLHFGNGTRLTVT.

The CDR3 here is CASSPGTGRGGMFF. CDR3 bases: TGTGCCAGCAGCCCTGGGACAGGGCGGGGTGGGATGTTTTTT. The chain carries TRBV7-2 and TRBJ1-4, with 9 bases identical to TRBD1. The trim removed 5 bases at V and 15 bases at J, leaving 13 bases unmatched. The V gene's germline CDR1 is SGHTA and CDR2 FQGNSA. This CDR3 region has 14 residues. The whole variable domain, remainder taken from reference TRBV7-2 and TRBJ1-4, is GAGVSQSPSNKVTEKGKDVELRCDPISGHTALYWYRQSLGQGLEFLIYFQGNSAPDKSGLPSDRFSAERTGGSVSTLTIQRTQQEDSAVYLCASSPGTGRGGMFFGSGTQLSVL.

The CDR3 nucleotides read TGTGCCAGCAGCAAAGAACTATCTTCCTACGAGCAGTACTTC. It is translated as CASSKELSSYEQYF. V and J are TRBV7-9 and TRBJ2-7, with D unresolved. Between the trimmed V and J ends, which lost 5 bases and 1 base, there was a span of 12 bases. The length of the CDR3 is 14 residues. In germline, CDR1 is SEHNR, CDR2 FQNEAQ (reference sequence).

The rearrangement links TRBV4-1 to TRBJ1-1, with a weak D call TRBD1 (6 bases). The CDR3 loop spans 17 amino acids. CDR1 and CDR2 (germline): MGHRA, YSYEKL. V was shortened by 7 bases and J by 11 bases, with 32 bases between the two germline ends. Here the CDR3 reads CASTSGGGVSVDNRAFF. The CDR3 nucleotides read TGCGCCAGCACCAGTGGTGGGGGCGTGAGCGTGGATAATCGTGCTTTCTTT.

The chain employs TRBV7-2 and TRBJ1-5; D is uncertain. The CDR3 length is 12 residues. V dropped 3 bases and J dropped 7 bases, with 7 bases sitting between them. Germline V gene lookup returns CDR1 SGHTA and CDR2 FQGNSA. In DNA form, the CDR3 reads TGTGCCAGCAGCTTTGGGCAGCAGCCCCAGCATTTT. It encodes CASSFGQQPQHF.

The chain has TRBV27 and TRBJ1-1, with a weak D call TRBD1 (5 bases). V was cut by 2 bases and J by 3 bases, with 10 bases left in between. The CDR3 has 14 residues. CDR1 and CDR2 from the germline V gene are MNHEY and SMNVEV (reference sequence). CDR3: CASSLVGGYTEAFF. In nucleotides, the CDR3 is TGTGCCAGCAGTTTAGTGGGGGGGTACACTGAAGCTTTCTTT.

The CDR3 here is CASSQDPRREAFF. CDR3 DNA sequence: TGCGCCAGCAGCCAAGATCCCCGGCGGGAAGCTTTCTTT. The gene calls are TRBV4-1 and TRBJ1-1; D remains ambiguous. V gave up 0 bases and J gave up 8 bases, with 10 bases separating them. Germline CDR1 reads MGHRA; CDR2 reads YSYEKL. The CDR3 totals 13 residues.

The chain employs TRBV5-1 and TRBJ1-2; D not certain. Trimming stripped 0 bases from V and 2 bases from J, with 20 bases between. The CDR3 length is 18 residues. Looked up from germline, CDR1 is SGHRS and CDR2 is YFSETQ. The CDR3 protein is CASSLAGGEPAFNYGYTF. CDR3 coding DNA: TGCGCCAGCAGCTTGGCCGGTGGAGAGCCCGCCTTCAACTATGGCTACACCTTC.

The chain carries TRBV5-6 and TRBJ2-7, with 9 bases matching TRBD1. V lost 3 bases and J lost 6; bases outside the gene matches: 7. This CDR3 is 14 amino acids long. Germline V gene lookup returns CDR1 SGHDT and CDR2 YYEEEE. CDR3 loop: CASSSGTGISEQYF. The DNA for the CDR3 is TGTGCCAGCAGCTCCGGGACAGGGATTAGCGAGCAGTACTTC.

The rearrangement joins TRBV11-3 to TRBJ2-3, with 7 bases identical to TRBD2. Per germline, CDR1 SGHNT and CDR2 YENEEA. The CDR3 runs 15 residues. Trimming cost V 5 bases and J 7 bases; bases outside gene matches: 12. The DNA of the CDR3 is TGTGCCAGCAGCCCGGGACTACGGGATACGAATACGCAGTATTTT. This translates into CASSPGLRDTNTQYF.

The V gene is TRBV7-3, the J gene TRBJ2-3; 9 bases are a match to TRBD2. CDR1 is SGHTA and CDR2 is FQGTGA in the germline V gene. Germline trimming cut 5 bases from V and 3 bases from J; bases unmatched to any gene: 9. This CDR3 spans 16 amino acids. The CDR3 nucleotides are TGTGCCAGCAGCCCCGCGGGAGGGCCCGAAACAGATACGCAGTATTTT. Encoded protein: CASSPAGGPETDTQYF.

The genes are TRBV10-3 and TRBJ1-2; 11 nucleotides align to TRBD1. The V and J ends lost 2 bases and 6 bases, in that order; junction bases with no gene match: 2. The germline CDR1 and CDR2 sequences are ENHRY and SYGVKD. The CDR3 is made up of 14 amino acids. The CDR3 DNA follows: TGTGCCATCAGTGAGGGACAGGGGGCGGATGGCTACACCTTC. Translation gives CAISEGQGADGYTF.

The chain recombines TRBV4-2 with TRBJ2-5; TRBD2 might be the D (5 bases). V was shortened by 0 bases and J by 2 bases, with 10 bases between the two germline ends. Looked up from germline, CDR1 is LGHNA and CDR2 is YNFKEQ. This CDR3 is 15 amino acids long. The CDR3 spells CASSQEGDGQETQYF. CDR3 in DNA: TGTGCCAGCAGCCAAGAGGGAGACGGACAAGAGACCCAGTACTTC.

This rearrangement joins TRBV2 to TRBJ1-1, with 8 bases lining up with TRBD1. The CDR3 length is 14 residues. CDR1 is SNHLY, CDR2 FYNNEI, per germline. V gave up 6 bases and J gave up 5 bases; unmatched junction bases: 8. The CDR3 protein is CASRAGGAGTEAFF. CDR3 coding DNA: TGTGCCAGCAGAGCAGGGGGCGCGGGGACTGAAGCTTTCTTT.

The V and J genes are TRBV5-1 and TRBJ2-5, with D maybe TRBD2 (6 bases). Trimming removed 3 bases at V and 1 base at J, with 16 bases between. The CDR3 is 16 amino acids. Germline-derived CDR1 and CDR2 are SGHRS and YFSETQ. CDR3 sequence (DNA): TGCGCCAGCAGCTCCCTCCCTGGACTAAGCCAAGAGACCCAGTACTTC. Residues: CASSSLPGLSQETQYF.

The rearrangement uses TRBV29-1 and TRBJ1-2; 7 positions agree with TRBD1. V lost 7 bases and J lost 7; bases outside the gene matches: 12. The CDR3 totals 13 residues. Germline values: CDR1 SQVTM, CDR2 ANQGSEA. This CDR3 is CSATDRPYSGYTF. The CDR3 coding sequence is TGCAGCGCTACGGACAGGCCGTATAGTGGCTACACCTTC.

The rearrangement uses TRBV18 and TRBJ1-2; weak D call: TRBD1 (6 bases). Germline CDR1 is KGHSH and CDR2 is LQKENI. This CDR3 spans 13 amino acids. The V end was cut by 5 bases, the J end by 2 bases, with 9 bases between. CDR3 sequence reads: CASSEDSNYGYTF. CDR3 nucleotides: TGTGCCAGCTCAGAGGACAGCAACTATGGCTACACCTTC.

The CDR3 region is CATSRWEGVDTIYF. DNA for the CDR3: TGTGCCACCAGCAGATGGGAGGGGGTGGACACCATATATTTT. The chain couples TRBV15 to TRBJ1-3; tentative D call: TRBD1 (6 bases). Trimming pared 2 bases from V and 8 bases from J, leaving 13 bases between. This CDR3 has 14 residues. Germline CDR1 and CDR2: LNHNV and YYDKDF (reference sequence).

CDR3: CASSLDRSFTGELFF. The CDR3 DNA reads TGTGCCAGCAGCTTGGACAGATCATTCACCGGGGAGCTGTTTTTT. The V call is TRBV7-7, the J call TRBJ2-2; weak D call: TRBD1 (6 bases). Between the trimmed V and J ends, which lost 3 bases and 4 bases, there was a span of 12 bases. Germline V CDR1 and CDR2: SSHAT, FNYEAQ (reference sequence). The CDR3 contains 15 residues.

This rearrangement joins TRBV5-4 to TRBJ2-7; TRBD2 matches at 14 bases. This CDR3 is 15 amino acids long. Germline V gene data show CDR1 as SGHNT and CDR2 as YYREEE (reference sequence). Losses at the gene ends were 3 bases for V and 6 bases for J; bases not matched to a gene: 5. DNA for the CDR3: TGTGCCAGCAGCTCGGGACTAGCGGGAGTATCCGAGCAGTACTTC. This translates into CASSSGLAGVSEQYF. Full variable domain (outside the CDR3, taken from reference TRBV5-4 and TRBJ2-7): ETGVTQSPTHLIKTRGQQVTLRCSSQSGHNTVSWYQQALGQGPQFIFQYYREEENGRGNFPPRFSGLQFPNYSSELNVNALELDDSALYLCASSSGLAGVSEQYFGPGTRLTVT.

The chain recombines TRBV12-5 with TRBJ1-1; D remains ambiguous. The V end was cut by 1 base, the J end by 1 base, with 4 bases between. The CDR3 runs to 13 residues. Per the germline V gene, CDR1 is LGHNT and CDR2 is FRNRAP. This CDR3 reads CASGLAGNTEAFF. In DNA, the CDR3 is TGTGCTAGTGGTTTGGCGGGGAACACTGAAGCTTTCTTT.

This chain joins TRBV7-6 and TRBJ2-1; TRBD2 matches 9 bases. The germline CDR1 and CDR2 sequences are SGHVS and FNYEAQ. The V gene end was trimmed by 3 bases and the J gene end by 7 bases; junction bases not matched to a gene: 10. The CDR3 sequence is 16 residues long. CDR3 sequence reads: CASSLEAGGRRNEQFF. The CDR3, as DNA: TGTGCCAGCAGCTTGGAGGCGGGAGGGCGTCGAAATGAGCAGTTCTTC.

Turning to this clone: The junction departs from the called germline gene at one end, perhaps through a read error. The V gene is TRBV7-9, the J gene TRBJ2-7; 8 positions match TRBD2. The CDR3 has 12 amino acids. The germline V gene has CDR1 SEHNR and CDR2 FQNEAQ (reference sequence). The CDR3 DNA sequence: TGTGCCAGCAGCACCCCAACTAGCGGAGCCCTCTTC. It codes for CASSTPTSGALF.